The 32 T cell receptor beta chains below were found in one sample sequenced in a study of graft-versus-host responses after intestinal transplantation. The assay was immunoSEQ multiplex PCR, and TCRdb's table has in-frame clones only and misses some. The sample includes about 15,000 clones, more than 25% of them seen just once. Sequences were derived from alloreactive CD4+ T cells from a mixed lymphocyte reaction culture, sampled before intestinal transplant. Documented subset: CFSE-low proliferating T cells sorted from roughly six-day pre-transplant mixed lymphocyte reaction (GvH or HvG direction). All receptors come from a human patient who received an intestinal transplant.

The chain carries TRBV27 and TRBJ1-3, with D tentatively TRBD1 (6 bases). The germline V gene has CDR1 MNHEY and CDR2 SMNVEV (reference sequence). Trimming stripped 5 bases from V and 7 bases from J, with 6 bases between. This CDR3 spans 11 amino acids. Here the CDR3 DNA reads TGTGCCAGCAGTCAGGGGAACACCATATATTTT. Translation: CASSQGNTIYF.

As regards this clone: This sample includes further DNA sequences coding for the same CDR3. The rearrangement uses TRBV18 and TRBJ1-5; D gene ambiguous. The CDR3 totals 13 residues. V lost 1 base and J lost 4, with 5 bases in between. The germline CDR1 and CDR2 sequences are KGHSH and LQKENI. The CDR3 bases are TGTGCCAGCTCACCACAGGGTAATCAGCCCCAGCATTTT. Amino acids: CASSPQGNQPQHF.

The CDR3 loop reads CASSIVQGAGQPQHF. The CDR3 DNA reads TGTGCCAGTAGTATAGTACAGGGGGCAGGCCAGCCCCAGCATTTT. The V call is TRBV19, the J call TRBJ1-5; TRBD1 matches at 9 bases. Germline CDR1 is LNHDA and CDR2 is SQIVND (reference sequence). V was clipped by 1 base and J by 7 bases; unmatched bases: 5. This CDR3 contains 15 residues.

This clone was counted only a few times. The chain couples TRBV6-9 to TRBJ2-3; no definite D call. The CDR3 sequence is 13 residues long. Germline V gene data show CDR1 as MNHGY and CDR2 as SVAAGI. V gave up 3 bases and J gave up 5 bases, with 9 bases separating them. In DNA form, the CDR3 reads TGTGCCAGCAGTTACGATTGGGGAGATACGCAGTATTTT. It is translated as CASSYDWGDTQYF.

V and J are TRBV5-4 and TRBJ2-2; D remains ambiguous. From germline, CDR1 is SGHNT and CDR2 YYREEE (reference sequence). V lost 3 bases and J 7 bases, leaving 13 bases between the germline ends. This CDR3 region has 14 residues. The CDR3 coding sequence is TGTGCCAGCAGCTATCACCTAGGAGTCGGGGAGCTGTTTTTT. Residues: CASSYHLGVGELFF.

J is TRBJ2-7 and V is TRBV28, with 11 bases aligning to TRBD2. V shed 3 bases and J 2 bases; nucleotides not matched to a gene: 3. The CDR3 contains 15 residues. CDR1 is MDHEN, CDR2 SYDVKM, per germline. The DNA of the CDR3 is TGTGCCAGCAGTTTGACTAGCGGGGTGACCTACGAGCAGTACTTC. Its protein is CASSLTSGVTYEQYF.

This chain connects TRBV7-9 to TRBJ1-2, with 7 bases fitting TRBD1. Germline V gene sequence: CDR1 SEHNR, CDR2 FQNEAQ (reference sequence). The trim removed 5 bases at V and 4 bases at J, leaving 16 bases unmatched. The CDR3 totals 17 residues. CDR3 loop: CASSDPREGASSYGYTF. The CDR3 DNA sequence: TGTGCCAGCAGCGATCCCCGGGAGGGGGCGAGTTCCTATGGCTACACCTTC.

The V and J genes are TRBV5-1 and TRBJ2-1; no clear D gene. The CDR3 is made up of 15 amino acids. The germline V and J ends were trimmed by 5 bases and 0 bases, with 12 bases remaining between them. Looked up from germline, CDR1 is SGHRS and CDR2 is YFSETQ. CDR3 nucleotide sequence: TGCGCCAGCAGTCCCGACCCGAGCTCCTACAATGAGCAGTTCTTC. It encodes CASSPDPSSYNEQFF.

The rearrangement links TRBV30 to TRBJ1-1; TRBD1 agrees at 11 bases. Germline lookup yields CDR1 GTSNPN and CDR2 SVGIG (reference sequence). The length of the CDR3 is 15 residues. V trimming: 2 bases; J trimming: 13 bases; junction bases outside the gene matches: 15. CDR3: CAWSPRDRGVIVGFF. For the CDR3, the DNA is TGTGCCTGGAGTCCGAGGGACAGGGGGGTGATTGTAGGTTTCTTT.

This clone was observed a few times. The chain employs TRBV6-5 and TRBJ2-7; D possibly uses TRBD1 or TRBD2 (5 bases each). V lost 5 bases and J lost 3, with 14 bases in between. There are 14 residues in the CDR3. From germline, CDR1 is MNHEY and CDR2 SVGAGI. The CDR3 DNA is TGTGCCAGCAGTGAGGGGTCAGGCGGCTACGAGCAGTACTTC. The encoded protein is CASSEGSGGYEQYF.

This clone was seen ten or more times. This chain links TRBV2 with TRBJ2-7, with D possibly TRBD2 on 7 matching bases. CDR1 is SNHLY and CDR2 is FYNNEI in the germline V gene. Trimming left V 4 bases short and J 2 bases short, with 12 bases between. This CDR3 has 14 amino acids. CDR3: CASSGGAGAYEQYF. CDR3 bases: TGTGCCAGCAGTGGGGGGGCGGGGGCCTACGAGCAGTACTTC. The complete variable domain, with remaining parts taken from reference TRBV2 and TRBJ2-7, reads EPEVTQTPSHQVTQMGQEVILRCVPISNHLYFYWYRQILGQKVEFLVSFYNNEISEKSEIFDDQFSVERPDGSNFTLKIRSTKLEDSAMYFCASSGGAGAYEQYFGPGTRLTVT.

The chain combines TRBV6-5 with TRBJ2-3; the D gene is possibly TRBD1 (5 bases). The germline V and J ends were trimmed by 6 bases and 4 bases, with 17 bases remaining between them. Germline loops: CDR1 MNHEY, CDR2 SVGAGI. CDR3 length equals 15 residues. Here the CDR3 DNA reads TGTGCCAGCAGATCCCCAGGGAAAATTGCAGATACGCAGTATTTT. Translating it yields CASRSPGKIADTQYF.

This clone was detected only a few times. This sequence joins TRBV15 and TRBJ2-1; the D is unclear. V was pared by 3 bases and J by 5 bases, with 11 bases between. Per germline, CDR1 LNHNV and CDR2 YYDKDF (reference sequence). The CDR3 is 14 residues long. The CDR3 sequence is CATSRLKGHNEQFF. The CDR3 nucleotides read TGTGCCACCAGCAGGTTAAAAGGGCACAATGAGCAGTTCTTC.

The chain links TRBV19 to TRBJ2-7; D is ambiguous. The CDR3 loop spans 16 amino acids. Germline-derived CDR1 and CDR2 are LNHDA and SQIVND (reference sequence). V was pared by 2 bases and J by 0 bases, with 14 bases between. The CDR3 nucleotides are TGTGCCAGTAGTATAAGTAAGCGCCAGAGCTCCTACGAGCAGTACTTC. Translating gives CASSISKRQSSYEQYF.

The V and J genes are TRBV2 and TRBJ1-2; D gene ambiguous. The CDR3 extends over 14 amino acids. V was cut by 6 bases and J by 3 bases, with 14 bases left in between. Germline assignment: CDR1 SNHLY and CDR2 FYNNEI. The CDR3 DNA reads as TGTGCCAGCAGGGTTACAGCTAAGGACTATGGCTACACCTTC. This translates into CASRVTAKDYGYTF. Using reference TRBV2 and TRBJ1-2 for the parts outside the CDR3, the full variable domain is EPEVTQTPSHQVTQMGQEVILRCVPISNHLYFYWYRQILGQKVEFLVSFYNNEISEKSEIFDDQFSVERPDGSNFTLKIRSTKLEDSAMYFCASRVTAKDYGYTFGSGTRLTVV.

This clone was counted a few times. V usage is TRBV19 and J usage is TRBJ2-7; D call uncertain. Per the germline V gene, CDR1 is LNHDA and CDR2 is SQIVND (reference sequence). There are 14 residues in the CDR3. Trimming took off 5 bases at V and 5 bases at J, with 16 bases between the two ends. The CDR3 DNA reads TGTGCCAGTAGTTGGCGGAGCAATTCCCACGAGCAGTACTTC. Translation: CASSWRSNSHEQYF. Filled out from reference TRBV19 and TRBJ2-7, the complete variable domain reads DGGITQSPKYLFRKEGQNVTLSCEQNLNHDAMYWYRQDPGQGLRLIYYSQIVNDFQKGDIAEGYSVSREKKESFPLTVTSAQKNPTAFYLCASSWRSNSHEQYFGPGTRLTVT.

Only a few counts were recorded for this clone. The germline gene is not matched at one end of the junction; a read error may be the cause. The chain uses TRBV11-3 and TRBJ2-2, with a weak D call TRBD2 (6 bases). This CDR3 region has 14 residues. CDR1 SGHNT and CDR2 YENEEA come from the germline V gene. CDR3 nucleotide sequence: TGTGCCAGCAGCTTCTGGGGAGGCACCGGTGAGCTGTTTTTT. This sequence encodes CASSFWGGTGELFF. The variable domain in full, completed from reference TRBV11-3 and TRBJ2-2, reads EAGVVQSPRYKIIEKKQPVAFWCNPISGHNTLYWYLQNLGQGPELLIRYENEEAVDDSQLPKDRFSAERLKGVDSTLKIQPAELGDSAVYLCASSFWGGTGELFFGEGSRLTVL.

This clone showed up just a few times. The chain carries TRBV5-8 and TRBJ1-5; D remains ambiguous. V was trimmed by 0 bases and J by 5 bases, leaving 12 bases between them. This CDR3 spans 15 amino acids. The germline gives CDR1 SGHTS, CDR2 YDEGEE. CDR3 nucleotides: TGTGCCAGCAGCTTGGGGCCCGCGAGGGATCAGCCCCAGCATTTT. As protein: CASSLGPARDQPQHF.

This clone is classed as medium-sized (0.01 to 0.1%). The chain recombines TRBV5-1 with TRBJ2-1; D unclear. This CDR3 region has 13 residues. V dropped 4 bases and J dropped 8 bases, with 13 bases sitting between them. Germline-derived CDR1 and CDR2 are SGHRS and YFSETQ. As DNA, the CDR3 is TGCGCCAGCAGCCGTCCTAGGGCCGATGAGCAGTTCTTC. Protein product: CASSRPRADEQFF.

In this sample, this clone turned up a few times. The chain carries TRBV7-9 and TRBJ2-6; D gene ambiguous. Deletions cut 2 bases from V and 0 bases from J, with 8 bases between. This CDR3 spans 16 amino acids. The germline V gene has CDR1 SEHNR and CDR2 FQNEAQ (reference sequence). The CDR3 DNA follows: TGTGCCAGCAGCTTAATTGTCAGCTCTGGGGCCAACGTCCTGACTTTC. Amino acid sequence: CASSLIVSSGANVLTF.

In this sample, this clone turned up a few times. V is TRBV5-1 and J is TRBJ2-5, with a tentative D call TRBD2 (7 bases). The CDR3 has 16 amino acids. Germline loops: CDR1 SGHRS, CDR2 YFSETQ. Deletions cut 4 bases from V and 2 bases from J, with 18 bases between. This CDR3 is CASSRGSSGYQETQYF. CDR3 nucleotides: TGCGCCAGCAGCAGGGGGAGTAGCGGGTATCAAGAGACCCAGTACTTC.

This clone ranks as medium-sized. CDR3 region: CASSPPGVSQEAFF. The CDR3 DNA follows: TGTGCCAGCTCACCACCAGGGGTCTCACAGGAAGCTTTCTTT. This chain connects TRBV18 to TRBJ1-1; perhaps TRBD1 as D (5 bases). The CDR3 contains 14 residues. From germline, CDR1 is KGHSH and CDR2 LQKENI. V gave up 0 bases and J gave up 8 bases, with 13 bases separating them.

The chain couples TRBV5-4 to TRBJ1-2; 8 positions agree with TRBD1. CDR3 length equals 15 residues. The germline V gene has CDR1 SGHNT and CDR2 YYREEE (reference sequence). The V and J ends lost 0 bases and 2 bases, in that order; junction bases with no gene match: 3. CDR3 sequence (DNA): TGTGCCAGCAGCTTGGTGGGGGACAGGAACTATGGCTACACCTTC. Amino acid sequence: CASSLVGDRNYGYTF.

In its sample, this clone ranks as medium-sized. The genes are TRBV6-5 and TRBJ2-7; D uncertain. Germline CDR1 and CDR2: MNHEY and SVGAGI. Trimming stripped 7 bases from V and 3 bases from J, with 13 bases between. The length of the CDR3 is 13 residues. CDR3 nucleotide sequence: TGTGCCAGCAAGGAGAGTATCAGCTACGAGCAGTACTTC. This sequence encodes CASKESISYEQYF.

This clone was seen a few times. This sequence joins TRBV5-6 and TRBJ2-2, with no clear D. V was cut by 4 bases and J by 5 bases, with 9 bases left in between. Germline CDR1 reads SGHDT; CDR2 reads YYEEEE. The length of the CDR3 is 13 residues. CDR3 DNA sequence: TGTGCCAGCAGCCCCCGGTTGACCGGGGAGCTGTTTTTT. As protein: CASSPRLTGELFF.

The rearrangement uses TRBV27 and TRBJ1-5; the D gene is possibly TRBD1 (5 bases). The V gene's germline CDR1 is MNHEY and CDR2 SMNVEV (reference sequence). CDR3 length: 13 residues. V was cut by 3 bases and J by 6 bases, with 9 bases left in between. CDR3 coding DNA: TGTGCCAGCAGTTTTATGGGGACTCAGCCCCAGCATTTT. Translation: CASSFMGTQPQHF.

This rearrangement joins TRBV5-8 to TRBJ1-5; 7 bases agree with TRBD1. Trimming removed 5 bases from V and 7 bases from J; junction bases left unmatched: 9. There are 14 residues in the CDR3. The germline V gene encodes CDR1 SGHTS and CDR2 YDEGEE. CDR3 protein: CASRKTGSRQPQHF. The CDR3 DNA follows: TGTGCCAGCAGGAAGACAGGGTCACGACAGCCCCAGCATTTT. Variable domain in full (rest from reference TRBV5-8 and TRBJ1-5): EAGVTQSPTHLIKTRGQQATLRCSPISGHTSVYWYQQALGLGLQFLLWYDEGEERNRGNFPPRFSGRQFPNYSSELNVNALELEDSALYLCASRKTGSRQPQHFGDGTRLSIL.

In its sample, this clone was seen a few times. The chain is built from TRBV7-2 and TRBJ1-6, with a possible D match to TRBD1 (6 bases). Looked up from germline, CDR1 is SGHTA and CDR2 is FQGNSA. V lost 0 bases, J lost 13 bases, and 16 bases lay in between. CDR3 length: 15 residues. In DNA, the CDR3 is TGTGCCAGCAGCTTAGCCCCAGGGGCAGAACCGCCCCTCCACTTT. Translating it yields CASSLAPGAEPPLHF.

In DNA, the CDR3 is TGTGCCAGCAGCCAGCGATACTCCTATAATTCACCCCTCCACTTT. Protein product: CASSQRYSYNSPLHF. This chain uses TRBV5-4 with TRBJ1-6, with unresolved D. Germline V gene lookup returns CDR1 SGHNT and CDR2 YYREEE (reference sequence). The germline V and J ends were trimmed by 4 bases and 0 bases, with 8 bases remaining between them. The CDR3 totals 15 residues. Using reference TRBV5-4 and TRBJ1-6 for the parts outside the CDR3, the full variable domain is ETGVTQSPTHLIKTRGQQVTLRCSSQSGHNTVSWYQQALGQGPQFIFQYYREEENGRGNFPPRFSGLQFPNYSSELNVNALELDDSALYLCASSQRYSYNSPLHFGNGTRLTVT.

This clone was counted only a few times. This sequence joins TRBV5-4 and TRBJ2-3, with 7 bases fitting TRBD2. V was clipped by 4 bases and J by 1 base; unmatched bases: 9. This CDR3 spans 16 amino acids. Germline-derived CDR1 and CDR2 are SGHNT and YYREEE (reference sequence). CDR3 nucleotides: TGTGCCAGCAGCCCCCGTTTAAGCGGGGGCACAGATACGCAGTATTTT. Translating gives CASSPRLSGGTDTQYF.

The rearrangement uses TRBV18 and TRBJ1-1, with D maybe TRBD1 (6 bases). The CDR3 loop spans 15 amino acids. V shed 2 bases and J shed 3 bases, with 13 bases lying between them. Germline CDR1 reads KGHSH; CDR2 reads LQKENI. The CDR3 here is CASSPRTVVDTEAFF. The DNA for the CDR3 is TGTGCCAGCTCACCAAGGACAGTCGTGGACACTGAAGCTTTCTTT.

A few counts support this clone. The chain employs TRBV18 and TRBJ2-1, with no clear D. CDR3 length: 15 residues. The germline V gene has CDR1 KGHSH and CDR2 LQKENI. The V gene lost 5 bases and the J gene lost 0 bases, with 11 bases spanning the gap. Written as DNA, the CDR3 is TGTGCCAGCTCAAAATTATTAGGCTCCTACAATGAGCAGTTCTTC. Protein sequence: CASSKLLGSYNEQFF.